A selection of T cell receptor beta chains follows, all from one sample in a study of cytomegalovirus exposure and HLA in healthy donors. The repertoire was sequenced with immunoSEQ multiplex PCR; TCRdb's copy has only in-frame clones and lacks some. The sample has 180,000 or so clones, roughly four fifths seen once. Sequencing was performed on PBMCs. These receptors originate from a woman between 25 and 40 years old in good health and CMV-seropositive. CDR3s include the opening cysteine and the closing phenylalanine or tryptophan. D genes are given only for firm matches. Where a row states a size, it is once, few, many or the class of an expanded clone; other rows omit it.

d_call j_call v_call clone_size cdr3_nt cdr3_aa
NA TRBJ1-1 TRBV7-2 NA TGTGCCAGCAGCTTAGGCGGCAGGGCGGGGGAAGCTTTCTTT CASSLGGRAGEAFF
NA TRBJ1-2 TRBV7-9 few TGTGCCAGCAGTGACAGAACTAACTATGGCTACACCTTC CASSDRTNYGYTF
NA TRBJ1-1 TRBV4-3 few TGCGCCAGCAGCCAAGACGGGGTATACAGGGAAGGGGACACTGAAGCTTTCTTT CASSQDGVYREGDTEAFF
NA TRBJ2-2 TRBV25-1 once TGTGCCAGCAGTGGGACTGGGACCGGGGAGCTGTTTTTT CASSGTGTGELFF
TRBD1 TRBJ1-4 TRBV4-1 NA TGCGCCAGCAGCCAGGCCTCCGGGACAGTATTTGAAAAACTGTTTTTT CASSQASGTVFEKLFF
TRBD1 TRBJ1-5 TRBV6-5 NA TGTGCCAGCAGTTACAGCACAGGGGATCAGCCCCAGCATTTT CASSYSTGDQPQHF
TRBD1 TRBJ1-4 TRBV5-1 NA TGCGCCAGCAGAACAGGGGAGTCGGATGAAAAACTGTTTTTT CASRTGESDEKLFF
TRBD2 TRBJ2-3 TRBV9 once TGTGCCAGCAGCGTAGACCCCAGCGGGGGGGCCCAAGATACGCAGTATTTT CASSVDPSGGAQDTQYF
NA TRBJ1-4 TRBV4-1 NA TGCGCCAGCAGCCAATTGGCGGGGGTTGAAAAACTGTTTTTT CASSQLAGVEKLFF
NA TRBJ2-6 TRBV10-3 NA TGTGCCAGCACAGGGACTGGGGCCAACGTCCTGACTTTC CASTGTGANVLTF
TRBD1 TRBJ1-2 TRBV29-1 NA TGCAGCGTTGAGGGCCAGGGGGCCTGGGGCTACACCTTC CSVEGQGAWGYTF
NA TRBJ2-5 TRBV5-4 NA TGTGCCAGCACCGCGGGTAGGAGCTCCCAAGAGACCCAGTACTTC CASTAGRSSQETQYF
NA TRBJ1-1 TRBV28 NA TGTGCCAGCAGTCCGGGACACCCCGCAGCTTTCTTT CASSPGHPAAFF
NA TRBJ1-2 TRBV11-2 NA TGTGCCAGCAGCTCAATCCGTCGGGATCGGGGCTACACCTTC CASSSIRRDRGYTF
NA TRBJ1-1 TRBV7-2 once TGTGCCAGCAGCTTAGTACCCACCATACAGGGAAGAAACACTGAAGCTTTCTTT CASSLVPTIQGRNTEAFF
TRBD1 TRBJ2-7 TRBV19 NA TGTGCCAGTAGTAGCAAGAACAGGGGCCCCTACGAGCAGTACTTC CASSSKNRGPYEQYF